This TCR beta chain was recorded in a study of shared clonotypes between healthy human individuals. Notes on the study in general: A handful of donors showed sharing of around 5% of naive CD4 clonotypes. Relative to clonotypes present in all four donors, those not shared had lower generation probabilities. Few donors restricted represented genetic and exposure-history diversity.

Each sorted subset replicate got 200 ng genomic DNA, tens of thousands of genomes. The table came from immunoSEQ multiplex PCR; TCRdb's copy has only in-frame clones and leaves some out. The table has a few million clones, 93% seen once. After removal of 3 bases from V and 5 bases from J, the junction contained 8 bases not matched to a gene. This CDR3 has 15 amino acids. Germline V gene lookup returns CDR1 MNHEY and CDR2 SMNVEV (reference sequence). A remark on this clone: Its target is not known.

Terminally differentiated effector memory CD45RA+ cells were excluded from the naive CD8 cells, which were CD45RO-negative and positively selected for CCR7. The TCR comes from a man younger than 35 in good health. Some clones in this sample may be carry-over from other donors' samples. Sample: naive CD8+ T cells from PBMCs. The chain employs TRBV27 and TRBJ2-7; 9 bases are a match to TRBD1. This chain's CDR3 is CASSLAQGAKNEQYF. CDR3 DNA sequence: TGTGCCAGCAGTTTGGCACAGGGGGCAAAAAACGAGCAGTACTTC.